The rows below give T cell receptor beta chains drawn from one sample of a study of STAT3 mutations in large granular lymphocyte leukemia. TCRdb's copy holds only in-frame clones and misses some; the assay was immunoSEQ multiplex PCR. The sample lists several thousand clones; around nine tenths were seen once. The sample consisted of peripheral blood mononuclear cells. Every receptor here comes from an elderly man with T-cell large granular lymphocyte leukemia. Some clones in this sample may be carry-over from other donors' samples. Both conserved end residues are part of each CDR3. The D gene is left open where the match is weak. A clone size is listed for some rows: how often the clone was seen (once, few, many), or a class if it is expanded.

D,V,length,J,size,DNA,CDR3
.,TRBV7-8,16,TRBJ1-5,.,TGTGCCAGCACCAACCTGGGGGGTCGGGGCAATCAGCCCCAGCATTTT,CASTNLGGRGNQPQHF
.,TRBV27,15,TRBJ1-2,.,TGTGCCAGCAAACAAGGAAGCAGCACGAACTATGGCTACACCTTC,CASKQGSSTNYGYTF
TRBD1,TRBV20-1,11,TRBJ1-2,.,TGCAGTGCTAGGGCCGGACAGGGAAACACCTTC,CSARAGQGNTF
.,TRBV7-4,13,TRBJ2-3,.,TGTGCCAGCGGGCGGGGACTCCTTGATACGCAGTATTTT,CASGRGLLDTQYF
.,TRBV5-1,17,TRBJ1-6,.,TGCGCCAGCAGCTTGGCCCCGACAGAGGGTGGGAATTCACCCCTCCACTTT,CASSLAPTEGGNSPLHF
TRBD1,TRBV29-1,11,TRBJ1-2,.,TGCAGCGCCACAGGGGGTCGGGGCTACACCTTC,CSATGGRGYTF
TRBD1,TRBV6-6,13,TRBJ2-7,.,TGTGCCAGCAGTTTCGGGACAGGGAACGAGCAGTACTTC,CASSFGTGNEQYF
.,TRBV18,15,TRBJ1-1,once,TGTGCCAGCTCCTCGGCCCCCCAGGGGAATACTGAAGCTTTCTTT,CASSSAPQGNTEAFF
TRBD2,TRBV7-4,14,TRBJ2-1,.,TGTGCCAGTCCGAGCGGGGACTCCTACAATGAGCAGTTCTTC,CASPSGDSYNEQFF
.,TRBV19,13,TRBJ1-1,.,TGTGCCAGTAGTACCGACCTTAGCACTGAAGCTTTCTTT,CASSTDLSTEAFF
TRBD1,TRBV5-4,14,TRBJ2-7,.,TGTGCCAGCAGCCGGTCAGGGGGCTTTGACGAGCAGTACTTC,CASSRSGGFDEQYF
.,TRBV6-1,12,TRBJ1-2,.,TGTGCCAGCAGTCCGGCTCTCTATGGCTACACCTTC,CASSPALYGYTF
TRBD1,TRBV7-9,15,TRBJ1-1,once,TGTGCCAGCAGCCCGGGGACAGGGCTGAACACTGAAGCTTTCTTT,CASSPGTGLNTEAFF
.,TRBV5-5,14,TRBJ1-1,.,TGTGCCAGCAGCTTGTCACAGGCCAACACTGAAGCTTTCTTT,CASSLSQANTEAFF
TRBD1,TRBV28,13,TRBJ1-2,.,TGTGCCAGCAGTTGGGACAGGGCCTATGGCTACACCTTC,CASSWDRAYGYTF
TRBD2,TRBV7-2,14,TRBJ2-7,.,TGTGCCAGCAGCTTAAGCGGGGGGTCCTACGAGCAGTACTTC,CASSLSGGSYEQYF
TRBD1,TRBV28,21,TRBJ1-6,once,TGTGCCAGCAGCCAAGAGACCGGGACAGGGTTTTCGGGTTGGTTGGGCTCACCCCTCCACTTT,CASSQETGTGFSGWLGSPLHF
.,TRBV19,14,TRBJ2-7,once,TGTGCCAGTAGTATTGGGGGCAGGTCCTACGAGCAGTACTTC,CASSIGGRSYEQYF
TRBD1,TRBV14,16,TRBJ1-2,.,TGTGCCAGCAGCCAGGCTTGGACAGGGCCGCTCTATGGCTACACCTTC,CASSQAWTGPLYGYTF
.,TRBV6-6,16,TRBJ2-6,.,TGTGCCAGCAGTTACGGATCGGGTCTCGGGGCCAACGTCCTGACTTTC,CASSYGSGLGANVLTF